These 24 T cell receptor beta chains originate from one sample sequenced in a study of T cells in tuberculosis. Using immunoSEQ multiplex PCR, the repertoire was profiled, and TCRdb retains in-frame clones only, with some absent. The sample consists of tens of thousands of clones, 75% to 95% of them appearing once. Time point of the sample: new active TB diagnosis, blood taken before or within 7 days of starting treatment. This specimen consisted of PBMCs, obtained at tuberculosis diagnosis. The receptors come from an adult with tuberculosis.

DNA of the CDR3: TGTGCCAGCAGCACAGGGCAGACTGGAAACACCATATATTTT. This gives the protein CASSTGQTGNTIYF. The chain links TRBV25-1 to TRBJ1-3, with a tentative D call TRBD1 (6 bases). The CDR3 is 14 residues long. The V end lost 6 bases, the J end lost 2 bases, and 11 bases lay between the germline ends. Germline CDR1 reads MGHDK; CDR2 reads SYGVNS.

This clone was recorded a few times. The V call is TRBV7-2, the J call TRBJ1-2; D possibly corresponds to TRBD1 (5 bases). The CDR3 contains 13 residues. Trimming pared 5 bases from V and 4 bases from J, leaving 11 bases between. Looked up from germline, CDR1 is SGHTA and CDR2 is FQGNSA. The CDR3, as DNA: TGTGCCAGCAGCCCCGTAGGGGCCTATGGCTACACCTTC. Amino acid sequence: CASSPVGAYGYTF.

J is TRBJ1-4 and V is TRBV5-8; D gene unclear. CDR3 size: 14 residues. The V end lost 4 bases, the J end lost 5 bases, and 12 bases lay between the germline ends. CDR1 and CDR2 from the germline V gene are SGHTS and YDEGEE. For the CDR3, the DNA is TGTGCCAGCAGCCCGCTAATCAAGAATGAAAAACTGTTTTTT. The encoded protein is CASSPLIKNEKLFF.

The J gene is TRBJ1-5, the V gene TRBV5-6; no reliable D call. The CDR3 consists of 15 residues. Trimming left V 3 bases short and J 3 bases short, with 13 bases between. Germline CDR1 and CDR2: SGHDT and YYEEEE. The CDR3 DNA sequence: TGTGCCAGCAGCTGGAGGGAAGCTCTCAATCAGCCCCAGCATTTT. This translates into CASSWREALNQPQHF.

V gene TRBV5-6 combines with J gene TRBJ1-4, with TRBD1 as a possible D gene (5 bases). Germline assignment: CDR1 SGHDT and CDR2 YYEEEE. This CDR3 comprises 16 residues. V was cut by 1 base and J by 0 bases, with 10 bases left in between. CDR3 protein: CASSLFGAATNEKLFF. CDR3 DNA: TGTGCCAGCAGCTTGTTTGGGGCCGCAACTAATGAAAAACTGTTTTTT.

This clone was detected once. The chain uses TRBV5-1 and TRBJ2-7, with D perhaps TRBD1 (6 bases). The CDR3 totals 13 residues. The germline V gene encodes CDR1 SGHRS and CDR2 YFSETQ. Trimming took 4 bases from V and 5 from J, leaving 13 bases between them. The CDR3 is CASSPQGLDEQYV. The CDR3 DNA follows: TGCGCCAGCAGCCCACAGGGTCTGGACGAGCAGTACGTC.

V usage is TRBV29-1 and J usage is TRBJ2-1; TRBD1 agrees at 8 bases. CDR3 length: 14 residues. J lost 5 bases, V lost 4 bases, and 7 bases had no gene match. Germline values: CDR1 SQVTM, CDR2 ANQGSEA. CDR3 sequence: CSVGTGGLDNEQFF. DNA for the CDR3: TGCAGCGTTGGTACAGGGGGTTTAGACAATGAGCAGTTCTTC.

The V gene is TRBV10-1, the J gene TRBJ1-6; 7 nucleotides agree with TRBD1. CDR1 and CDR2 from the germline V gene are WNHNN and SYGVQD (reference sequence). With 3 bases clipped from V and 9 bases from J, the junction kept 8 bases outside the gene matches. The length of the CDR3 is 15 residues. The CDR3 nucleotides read TGCGCCAGCAGTGATCGGACAGGAATAGGTTCACCCCTCCACTTT. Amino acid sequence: CASSDRTGIGSPLHF.

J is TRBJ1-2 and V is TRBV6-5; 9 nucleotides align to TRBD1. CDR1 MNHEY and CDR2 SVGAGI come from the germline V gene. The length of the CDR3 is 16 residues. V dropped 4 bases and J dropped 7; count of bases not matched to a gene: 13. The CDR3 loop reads CASSSAPRDREGGYTF. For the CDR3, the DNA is TGTGCCAGCAGTTCGGCCCCACGGGACAGGGAGGGTGGCTACACCTTC.

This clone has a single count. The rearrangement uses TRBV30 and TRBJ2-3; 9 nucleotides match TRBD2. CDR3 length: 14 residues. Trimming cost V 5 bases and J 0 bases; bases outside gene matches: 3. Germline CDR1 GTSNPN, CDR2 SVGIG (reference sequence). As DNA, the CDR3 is TGTGCCTGGGCCGGGACTAGCAGCACAGATACGCAGTATTTT. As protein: CAWAGTSSTDTQYF.

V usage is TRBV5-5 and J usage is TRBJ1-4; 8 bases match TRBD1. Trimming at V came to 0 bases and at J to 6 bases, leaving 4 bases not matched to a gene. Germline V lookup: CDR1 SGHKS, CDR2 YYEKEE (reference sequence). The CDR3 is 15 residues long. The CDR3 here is CASSLAGQGYEKLFF. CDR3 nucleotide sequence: TGTGCCAGCAGCTTGGCAGGACAGGGATATGAAAAACTGTTTTTT.

CDR3 sequence reads: CASSLDRPSYYGYTF. The CDR3 coding sequence is TGTGCCAGCAGCTTAGACAGGCCTTCATACTATGGCTACACCTTC. The V and J genes are TRBV7-8 and TRBJ1-2, with a weak D call TRBD1 (5 bases). Germline loops: CDR1 SGHVS, CDR2 FQNEAQ. The CDR3 has 15 amino acids. Trimming took 1 base from V and 3 from J, leaving 12 bases between them.

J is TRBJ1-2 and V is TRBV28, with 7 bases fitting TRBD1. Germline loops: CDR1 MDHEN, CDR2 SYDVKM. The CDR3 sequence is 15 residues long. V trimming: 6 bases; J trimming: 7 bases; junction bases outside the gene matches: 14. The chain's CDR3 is CASSRGGPRVGGYTF. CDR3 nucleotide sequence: TGTGCCAGCAGCCGAGGGGGCCCCAGGGTAGGTGGCTACACCTTC.

In nucleotides, the CDR3 is TGTGCCAGCATTACGTCTAGCGGGTCTCGCGAGCAGTACTTC. Protein: CASITSSGSREQYF. This chain uses TRBV6-6 with TRBJ2-7, with TRBD2 identical over 8 bases. This CDR3 is 14 amino acids long. V lost 7 bases, J lost 6 bases, and 11 bases stayed unmatched. Per germline, CDR1 MNHNY and CDR2 SVGAGI (reference sequence).

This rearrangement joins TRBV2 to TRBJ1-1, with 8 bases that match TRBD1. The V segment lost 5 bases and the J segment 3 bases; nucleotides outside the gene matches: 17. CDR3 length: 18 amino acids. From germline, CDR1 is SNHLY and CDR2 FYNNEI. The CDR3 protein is CASSPSQGVGRQDTEAFF. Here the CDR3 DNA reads TGTGCCAGCAGTCCATCACAGGGGGTGGGGAGGCAGGACACTGAAGCTTTCTTT. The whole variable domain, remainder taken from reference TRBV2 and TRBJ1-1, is EPEVTQTPSHQVTQMGQEVILRCVPISNHLYFYWYRQILGQKVEFLVSFYNNEISEKSEIFDDQFSVERPDGSNFTLKIRSTKLEDSAMYFCASSPSQGVGRQDTEAFFGQGTRLTVV.

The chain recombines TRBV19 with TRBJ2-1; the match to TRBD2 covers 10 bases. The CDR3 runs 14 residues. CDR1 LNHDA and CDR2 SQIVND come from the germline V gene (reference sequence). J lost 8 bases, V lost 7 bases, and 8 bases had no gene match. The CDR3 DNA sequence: TGTGCCAGTAAGAAGCGGGGGGGTGACGATGAGCAGTTCTTC. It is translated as CASKKRGGDDEQFF. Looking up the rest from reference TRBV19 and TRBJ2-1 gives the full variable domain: DGGITQSPKYLFRKEGQNVTLSCEQNLNHDAMYWYRQDPGQGLRLIYYSQIVNDFQKGDIAEGYSVSREKKESFPLTVTSAQKNPTAFYLCASKKRGGDDEQFFGPGTRLTVL.

The CDR3 DNA is TGTGCCAGCAGTCGGGATGTTGGGGCGGGATCCTACAATGAGCAGTTCTTC. Translating it yields CASSRDVGAGSYNEQFF. This chain connects TRBV27 to TRBJ2-1; maybe TRBD2 (6 bases). Germline CDR1 is MNHEY and CDR2 is SMNVEV (reference sequence). The CDR3 has 17 amino acids. V gave up 5 bases and J gave up 1 base, with 18 bases separating them.

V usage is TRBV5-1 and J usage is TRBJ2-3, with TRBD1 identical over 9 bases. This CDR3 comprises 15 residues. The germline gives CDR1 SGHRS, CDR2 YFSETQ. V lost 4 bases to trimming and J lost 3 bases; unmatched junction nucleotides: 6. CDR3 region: CASSPYRGPTDTQYF. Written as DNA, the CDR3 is TGCGCCAGCAGCCCCTACAGGGGGCCGACAGATACGCAGTATTTT.

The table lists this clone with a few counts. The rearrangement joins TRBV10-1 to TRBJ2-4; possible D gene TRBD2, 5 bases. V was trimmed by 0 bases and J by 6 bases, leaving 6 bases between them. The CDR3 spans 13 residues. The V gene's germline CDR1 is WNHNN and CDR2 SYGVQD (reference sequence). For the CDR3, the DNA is TGCGCCAGCAGTGAGTCGGAGGTAAACATTCAGTACTTC. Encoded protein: CASSESEVNIQYF.

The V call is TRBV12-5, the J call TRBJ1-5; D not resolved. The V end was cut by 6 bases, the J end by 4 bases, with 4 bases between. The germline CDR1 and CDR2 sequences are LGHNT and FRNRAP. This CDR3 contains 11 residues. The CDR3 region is CASGLNQPQHF. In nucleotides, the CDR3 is TGTGCTAGTGGGTTAAATCAGCCCCAGCATTTT. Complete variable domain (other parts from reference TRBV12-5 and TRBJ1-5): DARVTQTPRHKVTEMGQEVTMRCQPILGHNTVFWYRQTMMQGLELLAYFRNRAPLDDSGMPKDRFSAEMPDATLATLKIQPSEPRDSAVYFCASGLNQPQHFGDGTRLSIL.

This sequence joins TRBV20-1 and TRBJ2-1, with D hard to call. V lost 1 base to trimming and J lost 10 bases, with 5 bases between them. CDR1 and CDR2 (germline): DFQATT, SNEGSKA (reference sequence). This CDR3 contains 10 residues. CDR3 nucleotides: TGCAGTGCTAGAGGCGAGGAGCAGTTCTTC. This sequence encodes CSARGEEQFF.

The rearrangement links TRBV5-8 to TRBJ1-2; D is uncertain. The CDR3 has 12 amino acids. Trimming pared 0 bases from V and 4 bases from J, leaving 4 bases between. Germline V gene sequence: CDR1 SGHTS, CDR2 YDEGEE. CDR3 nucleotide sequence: TGTGCCAGCAGCTTGGGGCCCTATGGCTACACCTTC. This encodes CASSLGPYGYTF.

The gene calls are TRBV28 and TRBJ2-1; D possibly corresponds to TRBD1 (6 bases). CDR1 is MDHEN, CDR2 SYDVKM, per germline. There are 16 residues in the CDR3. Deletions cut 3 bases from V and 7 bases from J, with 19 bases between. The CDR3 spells CASSLAGARYGNEQFF. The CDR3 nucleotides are TGTGCCAGCAGTTTGGCAGGGGCCCGCTATGGGAATGAGCAGTTCTTC.

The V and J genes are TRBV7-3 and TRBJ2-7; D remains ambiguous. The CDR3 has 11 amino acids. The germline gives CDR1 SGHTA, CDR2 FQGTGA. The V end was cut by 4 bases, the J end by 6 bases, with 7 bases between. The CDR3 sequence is CASSSVGEQYF. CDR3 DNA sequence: TGTGCCAGCAGCTCCGTCGGCGAGCAGTACTTC.